This entry features one T cell receptor (beta chain) sequence. With 3 bases clipped from V and 3 bases from J, the junction kept 2 bases outside the gene matches. The CDR3 is 15 residues long. Germline V gene lookup returns CDR1 SGDLS and CDR2 YYNGEE. The data are from a study of human T cells and chemical hapten exposure. The study used a library that attached unique molecular identifiers to individual cDNA molecules. From the RACE reads, TCRdb called clonotypes with MiXCR, one entry per CDR3 protein. Altogether some 170,000 distinct CDR3 sequences are present, about 20% being singletons, with the ten largest covering over 6.5%. Stated time point: patch test 1, 2 weeks after DPC sensitization. Noted treatment: therapeutic diphenylcyclopropenone sensitization with weekly scalp DPC. The study enrolled 18 to 70-year-old alopecia patients suitable for DPC.

The TCR originated in a woman between 50 and 59 years old with alopecia areata. Some clones in this sample may be carry-over from other donors' samples. This sequence joins TRBV9 and TRBJ2-5; 13 bases map to TRBD2. Sequences were derived from whole blood, sampled in connection with sensitization to the hapten diphenylcyclopropenone (DPC). CDR3 sequence reads: CASSDGTSGKETQYF. The CDR3 DNA reads as TGTGCCAGCAGCGACGGGACTAGCGGGAAAGAGACCCAGTACTTC.